This TCR beta chain was identified during a study of neurological immune-mediated disorders. Each CDR3 protein gets one entry after TCRdb re-called the 5' RACE reads with MiXCR. Of more than 50,000 distinct CDR3 sequences listed, 5.2% are singletons. This CDR3 is built from 15 residues. V dropped 3 bases and J dropped 3 bases, with 18 bases sitting between them. Germline values: CDR1 DFQATT, CDR2 SNEGSKA (reference sequence). In this sample, this clonotype turned up many times. This sequence was found in a woman aged 25 to 45 with multiple sclerosis. The sample was PBMCs. The chain joins TRBV20-1 to TRBJ2-7; unclear D gene. The CDR3 here is CSASSAAYNFYEQYF. CDR3 bases: TGCAGTGCTAGTTCCGCAGCGTATAACTTCTACGAGCAGTACTTC.